What follows are 13 T cell receptor beta chains derived from one specimen sequenced in a study of T cell responses to AZD1222 COVID-19 vaccine. Sequencing was performed with immunoSEQ multiplex PCR; in TCRdb, only in-frame clones are kept and a portion is missing. The sample contains over 110,000 clones, approximately 90% of which appear only once. The material was peripheral blood, obtained 28 days after the second AZD1222 dose. All receptors come from an adult who received the AZD1222 COVID-19 vaccine.

The rearrangement links TRBV5-6 to TRBJ2-7; D gene unclear. The germline V gene encodes CDR1 SGHDT and CDR2 YYEEEE. V lost 4 bases and J 2 bases, leaving 13 bases between the germline ends. This CDR3 region has 14 residues. CDR3 sequence: CASSDDSFPYEQYF. The CDR3 coding sequence is TGTGCCAGCAGCGACGACTCTTTCCCCTACGAGCAGTACTTC.

The gene calls are TRBV7-2 and TRBJ1-1, with 10 bases fitting TRBD1. Germline V lookup: CDR1 SGHTA, CDR2 FQGNSA. V lost 5 bases, J lost 4 bases, and 4 bases stayed unmatched. The length of the CDR3 is 14 residues. CDR3 sequence (DNA): TGTGCCAGCAGCATAGGACAGGGGGGCACTGAAGCTTTCTTT. It specifies CASSIGQGGTEAFF.

In its sample, this clone was seen once. V gene TRBV19 combines with J gene TRBJ1-6, with D hard to call. Germline V gene sequence: CDR1 LNHDA, CDR2 SQIVND (reference sequence). V was cut by 8 bases and J by 1 base, with 15 bases left in between. This CDR3 contains 16 residues. CDR3: CASQDVPGSYNSPLHF. CDR3 coding DNA: TGTGCCAGTCAGGACGTCCCGGGATCCTATAATTCACCCCTCCACTTT.

The chain has TRBV7-2 and TRBJ2-3, with a weak D call TRBD2 (5 bases). The CDR3 totals 16 residues. V was trimmed by 1 base and J by 2 bases, leaving 13 bases between them. Germline V CDR1 and CDR2: SGHTA, FQGNSA. The CDR3 sequence: CASSLVGGGYTDTQYF. CDR3 DNA sequence: TGTGCCAGCAGCTTAGTTGGAGGCGGGTACACAGATACGCAGTATTTT.

DNA of the CDR3: TGTGCCAGCAGGCGCGCGGAGACCCAGTACTTC. Amino acids: CASRRAETQYF. The rearrangement uses TRBV14 and TRBJ2-5, with unresolved D. The CDR3 runs 11 residues. Germline V gives CDR1 SGHDN, CDR2 FVKESK. Trimming cost V 6 bases and J 5 bases, with 7 bases left between them.

J is TRBJ1-1 and V is TRBV5-4; D remains unclear. Trimming stripped 7 bases from V and 4 bases from J, with 14 bases between. There are 13 residues in the CDR3. CDR1 is SGHNT and CDR2 is YYREEE in the germline V gene (reference sequence). CDR3 DNA sequence: TGTGCCAGCGCAAATCCCCTGGGCACTGAAGCTTTCTTT. This sequence encodes CASANPLGTEAFF.

The chain links TRBV27 to TRBJ1-2; 7 bases map to TRBD1. The germline gives CDR1 MNHEY, CDR2 SMNVEV (reference sequence). After removal of 5 bases from V and 6 bases from J, the junction contained 9 bases not matched to a gene. The CDR3 sequence is 14 residues long. CDR3 loop: CASSPGQRTHGYTF. The CDR3 DNA follows: TGTGCCAGCAGTCCGGGACAGAGGACCCATGGCTACACCTTC.

About this clone: A read error may account for a junction end that differs from germline. The rearrangement joins TRBV5-1 to TRBJ2-1, with a possible D match to TRBD2 (6 bases). The germline CDR1 and CDR2 sequences are SGHRS and YFSETQ. The CDR3 spans 15 residues. CDR3 protein: CASSSGSWGGYEQLF. CDR3 coding DNA: TGCGCCAGCAGCTCCGGGTCCTGGGGAGGCTATGAGCAGCTCTTC.

The chain combines TRBV5-5 with TRBJ1-2; 8 bases fit TRBD1. Per germline, CDR1 SGHKS and CDR2 YYEKEE (reference sequence). The CDR3 spans 14 residues. J gave up 6 bases and V 1 base, and 5 bases lay outside the gene matches. CDR3 DNA: TGTGCCAGCAGCTTGCCCCAGGGGGCAAATGGCTACACCTTC. Translation gives CASSLPQGANGYTF.

This clone is a singleton in its sample. The chain carries TRBV6-5 and TRBJ2-3; no definite D call. This CDR3 contains 14 residues. Trimming removed 6 bases from V and 0 bases from J, with 10 bases in between. Germline loops: CDR1 MNHEY, CDR2 SVGAGI. The CDR3 sequence is CASRVSPSTDTQYF. The CDR3 DNA follows: TGTGCCAGCAGGGTATCCCCTAGCACAGATACGCAGTATTTT.

The gene calls are TRBV7-2 and TRBJ1-1; D remains ambiguous. The germline gives CDR1 SGHTA, CDR2 FQGNSA. The CDR3 has 15 amino acids. Trimming took off 3 bases at V and 1 base at J, with 12 bases between the two ends. CDR3 nucleotide sequence: TGTGCCAGCAGCTTCCAAGCTATTTCGAACACTGAAGCTTTCTTT. Its translation: CASSFQAISNTEAFF. Together with reference TRBV7-2 and TRBJ1-1, the CDR3 gives the full variable domain: GAGVSQSPSNKVTEKGKDVELRCDPISGHTALYWYRQSLGQGLEFLIYFQGNSAPDKSGLPSDRFSAERTGGSVSTLTIQRTQQEDSAVYLCASSFQAISNTEAFFGQGTRLTVV.

The rearrangement uses TRBV3-1 (or the pseudogene TRBV3-2) and TRBJ1-2; D is uncertain. Between the trimmed V and J ends, which lost 2 bases and 8 bases, there was a span of 9 bases. Germline V CDR1 and CDR2: LGHDT, YNNKEL (reference sequence). The CDR3 is made up of 12 amino acids. The CDR3 DNA reads as TGTGCCAGCAGCCAATCAGTGACGGGCTACACCTTC. It specifies CASSQSVTGYTF.

The chain employs TRBV7-8 and TRBJ2-1; TRBD2 matches at 10 bases. The CDR3 has 16 residues. Germline CDR1 is SGHVS and CDR2 is FQNEAQ. Trimming took 1 base from V and 5 from J; bases not matched to a gene: 5. This CDR3 is CASSLDSGRSHNEQFF. Here the CDR3 DNA reads TGTGCCAGCAGCTTAGATAGCGGGAGGTCGCACAATGAGCAGTTCTTC. The full variable domain, in which reference TRBV7-8 and TRBJ2-1 provide the parts outside the CDR3, is GAGVSQSPRYKVAKRGQDVALRCDPISGHVSLFWYQQALGQGPEFLTYFQNEAQLDKSGLPSDRFFAERPEGSVSTLKIQRTQQEDSAVYLCASSLDSGRSHNEQFFGPGTRLTVL.